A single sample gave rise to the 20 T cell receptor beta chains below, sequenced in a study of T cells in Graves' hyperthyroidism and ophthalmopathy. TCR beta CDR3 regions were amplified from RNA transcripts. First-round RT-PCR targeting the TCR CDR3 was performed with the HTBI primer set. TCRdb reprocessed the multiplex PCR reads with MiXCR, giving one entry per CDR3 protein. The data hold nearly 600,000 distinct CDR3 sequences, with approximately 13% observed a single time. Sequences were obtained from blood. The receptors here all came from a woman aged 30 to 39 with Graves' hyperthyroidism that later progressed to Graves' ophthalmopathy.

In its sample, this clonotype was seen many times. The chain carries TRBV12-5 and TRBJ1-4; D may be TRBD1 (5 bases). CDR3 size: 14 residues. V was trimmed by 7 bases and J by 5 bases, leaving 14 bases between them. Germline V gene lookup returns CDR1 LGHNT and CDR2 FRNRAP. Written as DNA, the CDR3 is TGTGCTAGTGCTTGGGGGACGGACAATGAAAAACTGTTTTTT. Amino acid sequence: CASAWGTDNEKLFF.

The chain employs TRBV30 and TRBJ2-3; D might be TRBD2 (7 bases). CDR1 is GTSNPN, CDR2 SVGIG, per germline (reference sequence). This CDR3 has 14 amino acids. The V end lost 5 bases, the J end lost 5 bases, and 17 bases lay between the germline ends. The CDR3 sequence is CAWFDGGPRDTQYF. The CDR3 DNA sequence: TGTGCCTGGTTCGACGGGGGGCCGAGAGATACGCAGTATTTT.

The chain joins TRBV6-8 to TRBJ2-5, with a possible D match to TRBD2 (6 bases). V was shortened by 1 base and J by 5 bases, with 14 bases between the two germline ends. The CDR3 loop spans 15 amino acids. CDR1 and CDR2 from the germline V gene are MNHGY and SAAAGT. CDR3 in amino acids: CASSYWRSSGETQYF. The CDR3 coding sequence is TGTGCCAGCAGTTACTGGAGGAGCAGCGGGGAGACCCAGTACTTC.

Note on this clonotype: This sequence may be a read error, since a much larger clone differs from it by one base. CDR3 in amino acids: CASSPDGLAGHDQYF. The CDR3 DNA sequence: TGTGCCAGCAGCCCTGACGGACTAGCGGGCCACGATCAGTACTTC. The chain carries TRBV7-8 and TRBJ2-7; 11 bases align to TRBD2. CDR3 size: 15 residues. Germline lookup yields CDR1 SGHVS and CDR2 FQNEAQ. The whole variable domain, remainder taken from reference TRBV7-8 and TRBJ2-7, is GAGVSQSPRYKVAKRGQDVALRCDPISGHVSLFWYQQALGQGPEFLTYFQNEAQLDKSGLPSDRFFAERPEGSVSTLKIQRTQQEDSAVYLCASSPDGLAGHDQYFGPGTRLTVT.

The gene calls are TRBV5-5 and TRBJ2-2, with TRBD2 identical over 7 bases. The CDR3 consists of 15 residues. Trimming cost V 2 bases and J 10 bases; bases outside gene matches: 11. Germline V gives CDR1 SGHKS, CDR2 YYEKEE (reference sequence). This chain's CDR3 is CASSFGGSPAVELFF. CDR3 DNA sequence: TGTGCCAGCAGCTTTGGCGGGAGCCCCGCCGTGGAGCTGTTTTTT.

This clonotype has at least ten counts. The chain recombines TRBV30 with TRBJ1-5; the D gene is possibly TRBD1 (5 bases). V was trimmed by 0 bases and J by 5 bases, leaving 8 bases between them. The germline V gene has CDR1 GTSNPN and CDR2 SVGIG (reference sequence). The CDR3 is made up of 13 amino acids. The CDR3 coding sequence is TGTGCCTGGAGTGTTATAGGGGATCAGCCCCAGCATTTT. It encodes CAWSVIGDQPQHF.

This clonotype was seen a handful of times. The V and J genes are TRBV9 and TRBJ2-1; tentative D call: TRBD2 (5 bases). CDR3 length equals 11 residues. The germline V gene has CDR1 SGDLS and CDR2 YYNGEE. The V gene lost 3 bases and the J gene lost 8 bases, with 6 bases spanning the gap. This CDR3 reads CASSAGDEQFF. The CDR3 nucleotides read TGTGCCAGCAGCGCCGGGGATGAGCAGTTCTTC.

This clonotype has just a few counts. The CDR3 nucleotides are TGTGCCAGCAGTTTATCTAGAGTGTTGGGGGGCTGGCATCAGCCCCAGCATTTT. It codes for CASSLSRVLGGWHQPQHF. V gene TRBV28 combines with J gene TRBJ1-5; TRBD1 is a possible D gene (6 bases). Germline V gene lookup returns CDR1 MDHEN and CDR2 SYDVKM. V lost 1 base and J 5 bases, leaving 21 bases between the germline ends. The CDR3 loop spans 18 amino acids. The full variable domain, in which reference TRBV28 and TRBJ1-5 provide the parts outside the CDR3, is DVKVTQSSRYLVKRTGEKVFLECVQDMDHENMFWYRQDPGLGLRLIYFSYDVKMKEKGDIPEGYSVSREKKERFSLILESASTNQTSMYLCASSLSRVLGGWHQPQHFGDGTRLSIL.

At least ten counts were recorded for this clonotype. The CDR3 reads CAIRPRGVTGELFF. CDR3 nucleotide sequence: TGTGCCATCAGGCCTCGAGGGGTCACCGGGGAGCTGTTTTTT. The genes are TRBV10-3 and TRBJ2-2; D might be TRBD1 or TRBD2, each matching 5 bases. The CDR3 has 14 amino acids. Per germline, CDR1 ENHRY and CDR2 SYGVKD. The V and J ends lost 6 bases and 4 bases respectively, with 12 bases between them.

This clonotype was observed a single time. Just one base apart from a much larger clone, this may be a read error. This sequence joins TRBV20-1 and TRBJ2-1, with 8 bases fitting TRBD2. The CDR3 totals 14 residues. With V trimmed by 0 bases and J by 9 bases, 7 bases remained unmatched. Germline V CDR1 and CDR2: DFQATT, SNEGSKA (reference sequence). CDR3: CSARDDGRVPEQFF. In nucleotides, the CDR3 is TGCAGTGCTAGAGATGACGGGAGGGTTCCTGAGCAGTTCTTC.

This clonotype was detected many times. CDR3 DNA: TGTGCCAGCAGCCCGGCCCAGGAGAACACCGGGGAGCTGTTTTTT. It translates to CASSPAQENTGELFF. V gene TRBV6-1 combines with J gene TRBJ2-2; D gene unclear. Germline V CDR1 and CDR2: MNHNS, SASEGT. Trimming took off 6 bases at V and 1 base at J, with 12 bases between the two ends. This CDR3 has 15 residues.

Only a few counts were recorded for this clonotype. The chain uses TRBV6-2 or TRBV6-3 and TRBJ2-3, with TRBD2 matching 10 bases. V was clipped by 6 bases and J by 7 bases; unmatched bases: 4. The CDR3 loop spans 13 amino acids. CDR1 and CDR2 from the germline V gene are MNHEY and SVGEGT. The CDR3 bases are TGTGCCAGCAGCCTAGCGGGAGACAATACGCAGTATTTT. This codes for CASSLAGDNTQYF.

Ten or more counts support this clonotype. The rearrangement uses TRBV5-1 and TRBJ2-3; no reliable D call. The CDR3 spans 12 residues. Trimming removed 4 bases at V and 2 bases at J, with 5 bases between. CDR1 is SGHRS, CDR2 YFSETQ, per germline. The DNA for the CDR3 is TGCGCCAGCAGCCTCGACACAGATACGCAGTATTTT. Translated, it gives CASSLDTDTQYF.

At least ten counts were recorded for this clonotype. The CDR3 sequence: CSVEDPDQVPYF. The CDR3 bases are TGCAGCGTTGAAGATCCCGACCAGGTCCCGTACTTC. The gene calls are TRBV29-1 and TRBJ2-5; D not certain. CDR1 is SQVTM, CDR2 ANQGSEA, per germline. This CDR3 region has 12 residues. The V end was cut by 0 bases, the J end by 13 bases, with 15 bases between.

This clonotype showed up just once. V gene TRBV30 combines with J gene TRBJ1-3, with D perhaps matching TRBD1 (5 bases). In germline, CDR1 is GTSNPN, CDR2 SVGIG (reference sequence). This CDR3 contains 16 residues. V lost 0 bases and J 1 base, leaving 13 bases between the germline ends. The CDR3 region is CAWSVGGVVSGNTIYF. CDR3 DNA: TGTGCCTGGAGTGTGGGGGGAGTCGTATCTGGAAACACCATATATTTT.

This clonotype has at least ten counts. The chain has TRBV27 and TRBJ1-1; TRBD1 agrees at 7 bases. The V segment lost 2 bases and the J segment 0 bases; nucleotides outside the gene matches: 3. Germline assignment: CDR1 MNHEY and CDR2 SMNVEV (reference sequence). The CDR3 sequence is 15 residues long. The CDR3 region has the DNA TGTGCCAGCAGTTTAACGGACAGGATGAACACTGAAGCTTTCTTT. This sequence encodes CASSLTDRMNTEAFF.

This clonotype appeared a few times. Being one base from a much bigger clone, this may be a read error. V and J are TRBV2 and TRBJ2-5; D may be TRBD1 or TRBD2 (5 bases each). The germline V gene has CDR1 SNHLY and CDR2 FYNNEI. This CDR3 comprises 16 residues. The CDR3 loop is CVSSVWGRNGEETQYF. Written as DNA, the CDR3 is TGTGTCAGCAGTGTCTGGGGGAGAAATGGGGAAGAGACCCAGTACTTC.

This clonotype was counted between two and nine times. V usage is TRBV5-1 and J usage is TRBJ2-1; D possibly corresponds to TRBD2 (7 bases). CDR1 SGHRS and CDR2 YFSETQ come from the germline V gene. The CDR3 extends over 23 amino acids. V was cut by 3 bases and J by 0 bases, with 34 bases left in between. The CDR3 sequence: CASSWGGRGTEDPWRSSYNEQFF. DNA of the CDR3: TGCGCCAGCAGCTGGGGGGGGCGGGGGACGGAGGACCCCTGGCGGAGCTCCTACAATGAGCAGTTCTTC.

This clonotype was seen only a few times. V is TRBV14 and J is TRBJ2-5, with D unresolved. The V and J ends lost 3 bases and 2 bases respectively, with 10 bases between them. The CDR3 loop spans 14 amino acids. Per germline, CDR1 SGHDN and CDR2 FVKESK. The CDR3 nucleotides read TGTGCCAGCAGCCACGGGTTCGGGCAAGAGACCCAGTACTTC. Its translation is CASSHGFGQETQYF.

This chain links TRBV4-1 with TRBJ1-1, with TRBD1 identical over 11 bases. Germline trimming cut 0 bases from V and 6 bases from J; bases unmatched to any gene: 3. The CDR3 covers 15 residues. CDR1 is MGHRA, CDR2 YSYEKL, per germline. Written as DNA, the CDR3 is TGCGCCAGCAGCCAAGAGGACAGGGGGCCCCCTGAAGCTTTCTTT. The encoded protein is CASSQEDRGPPEAFF.